The 27 T cell receptor beta chains presented below share a single source sample, sequenced in a study of identical twins. TCRdb passed the 5' RACE reads through MiXCR, listing each CDR3 protein once. This sample has 1.5 million to 2 million distinct CDR3 sequences, with more than 30% found just once. The sequenced material came from cord blood. The receptors were sampled from a newborn girl in good health.

The chain carries TRBV5-1 and TRBJ2-3; 12 positions match TRBD2. Trimming cost V 4 bases and J 1 base; bases outside gene matches: 7. Germline V gene lookup returns CDR1 SGHRS and CDR2 YFSETQ. The CDR3 runs 17 residues. CDR3 region: CASSTLTSGGGTDTQYF. CDR3 bases: TGCGCCAGCAGCACCTTGACTAGCGGGGGTGGCACAGATACGCAGTATTTT. Full variable domain (remainder filled in from reference TRBV5-1 and TRBJ2-3): KAGVTQTPRYLIKTRGQQVTLSCSPISGHRSVSWYQQTPGQGLQFLFEYFSETQRNKGNFPGRFSGRQFSNSRSEMNVSTLELGDSALYLCASSTLTSGGGTDTQYFGPGTRLTVL.

In its sample, this clonotype was seen many times. The junction differs from germline at one of its ends, possibly a read error. V is TRBV10-3 and J is TRBJ2-5; 11 bases align to TRBD2. The CDR3 loop spans 14 amino acids. Germline CDR1 reads ENHRY; CDR2 reads SYGVKD. CDR3 in amino acids: CAIASGGNQKTQYF. CDR3 coding DNA: TGTGCCATTGCTAGCGGGGGGAACCAAAAGACCCAGTACTTC.

The sample holds a few counts of this clonotype. This chain links TRBV6-6 with TRBJ1-3, with D hard to call. This CDR3 has 14 residues. Trimming took 0 bases from V and 4 from J, leaving 7 bases between them. Germline values: CDR1 MNHNY, CDR2 SVGAGI (reference sequence). The CDR3 sequence: CASSYSLLGNTIYF. Written as DNA, the CDR3 is TGTGCCAGCAGTTACTCCCTGTTGGGAAACACCATATATTTT.

The chain employs TRBV20-1 and TRBJ1-4; a possible D gene is TRBD1 (5 bases). The CDR3 extends over 13 amino acids. CDR1 DFQATT and CDR2 SNEGSKA come from the germline V gene (reference sequence). Trimming shortened V by 3 bases and J by 3 bases, and 8 bases separated the two germline ends. CDR3 DNA sequence: TGCAGTGCTAGTCCCAGGGCTAATGAAAAACTGTTTTTT. This encodes CSASPRANEKLFF.

The chain employs TRBV9 and TRBJ2-3; either TRBD1 or TRBD2 may fit D (5 bases each). Deletions cut 0 bases from V and 8 bases from J, with 16 bases between. Germline CDR1 SGDLS, CDR2 YYNGEE. The CDR3 runs to 15 residues. This CDR3 is CASSVAGPLVGTQYF. CDR3 coding DNA: TGTGCCAGCAGCGTAGCGGGACCCCTCGTAGGTACGCAGTATTTT. Full variable domain (rest looked up from reference TRBV9 and TRBJ2-3): DSGVTQTPKHLITATGQRVTLRCSPRSGDLSVYWYQQSLDQGLQFLIQYYNGEERAKGNILERFSAQQFPDLHSELNLSSLELGDSALYFCASSVAGPLVGTQYFGPGTRLTVL.

The chain joins TRBV2 to TRBJ2-7; D tentatively fits TRBD1 or TRBD2 (5 bases each). Germline V lookup: CDR1 SNHLY, CDR2 FYNNEI. CDR3 length: 13 residues. V lost 3 bases to trimming and J lost 3 bases, with 9 bases between them. CDR3 region: CASSDEGYYEQYF. The CDR3 DNA sequence: TGTGCCAGCAGTGACGAGGGGTACTACGAGCAGTACTTC.

The rearrangement links TRBV20-1 to TRBJ1-2, with TRBD1 matching over 9 bases. Germline lookup yields CDR1 DFQATT and CDR2 SNEGSKA (reference sequence). The length of the CDR3 is 14 residues. The J segment lost 7 bases and the V segment lost 3 bases, leaving 9 bases of the junction unmatched. CDR3 residues: CSASSDRGRGGYTF. For the CDR3, the DNA is TGCAGTGCTAGCTCGGACAGGGGCAGGGGTGGCTACACCTTC.

This clonotype was recorded a few times. The chain is built from TRBV6-1 and TRBJ2-7, with TRBD1 as a possible D gene (5 bases). The germline gives CDR1 MNHNS, CDR2 SASEGT. The CDR3 sequence is 18 residues long. Trimming left V 6 bases short and J 2 bases short, with 26 bases between. The DNA for the CDR3 is TGTGCCAGCAGATCCGGACAAAGAGGTATACCTTTCGCCTACGAGCAGTACTTC. Translation gives CASRSGQRGIPFAYEQYF.

The V and J genes are TRBV28 and TRBJ2-1; D may be TRBD2 (6 bases). V was cut by 5 bases and J by 1 base, with 21 bases left in between. The length of the CDR3 is 18 residues. The V gene's germline CDR1 is MDHEN and CDR2 SYDVKM. The CDR3 coding sequence is TGTGCCAGCAGTCTGTTCCATCTAGCGACCCATTCCTACAATGAGCAGTTCTTC. Residues: CASSLFHLATHSYNEQFF.

This clonotype has a handful of counts. In DNA form, the CDR3 reads TGCAGTGCTAGAGATCTAGACGGGGGGGGTAACACCGGGGAGCTGTTTTTT. Amino acid sequence: CSARDLDGGGNTGELFF. V is TRBV20-1 and J is TRBJ2-2; 8 nucleotides align to TRBD2. V shed 0 bases and J 2 bases; nucleotides not matched to a gene: 8. The CDR3 spans 17 residues. Germline V gene data show CDR1 as DFQATT and CDR2 as SNEGSKA (reference sequence).

This clonotype has a handful of counts. V and J are TRBV20-1 and TRBJ1-2, with 7 bases matching TRBD1. This CDR3 contains 14 residues. Germline loops: CDR1 DFQATT, CDR2 SNEGSKA (reference sequence). The trim removed 2 bases at V and 7 bases at J, leaving 10 bases unmatched. As DNA, the CDR3 is TGCAGTGCTAGACCCCTCGACAGGGACTGTGGCTACACCTTC. This encodes CSARPLDRDCGYTF.

A note on this clonotype: The junction shows a germline mismatch at one end, possibly a read error. V is TRBV12-3 or TRBV12-4 and J is TRBJ2-3, with 12 bases fitting TRBD2. There are 19 residues in the CDR3. The CDR3: CASSLRYRLAGVGTDTEYF. The CDR3 DNA sequence: TGTGCCAGCAGTCTACGGTACAGACTAGCGGGAGTTGGCACAGATACGGAGTATTTT.

The V call is TRBV28, the J call TRBJ2-5; TRBD1 matches 8 bases. TRBJ2-7 matches the DNA end more closely, so the J call is doubtful. CDR3 length: 14 residues. Germline loops: CDR1 MDHEN, CDR2 SYDVKM. CDR3 sequence (DNA): TGTGCCAGCAGTGTGGACGGGACAGGATACGAGCAGTACTTC. Protein sequence: CASSVDGTGYEQYF.

V is TRBV5-1 and J is TRBJ2-1, with 10 bases matching TRBD2. The length of the CDR3 is 14 residues. Unmatched junction bases numbered 10, after V lost 6 bases and J lost 10 bases. CDR1 SGHRS and CDR2 YFSETQ come from the germline V gene. The CDR3 bases are TGCGCCAGCAACTTCACTAGCGGGGCCCGGGAGCAGTTCTTC. Encoded protein: CASNFTSGAREQFF.

Concerning this clonotype: A read error is possible here, since a much larger clone lies one base away. The rearrangement links TRBV10-3 to TRBJ1-2; TRBD1 matches 7 bases. The CDR3 contains 14 residues. Germline V gene sequence: CDR1 ENHRY, CDR2 SYGVKD. V lost 7 bases and J lost 2; bases outside the gene matches: 7. The CDR3 protein is CAIIDDRANYGYTF. The CDR3 DNA sequence: TGTGCCATCATTGATGACAGGGCGAACTATGGCTACACCTTC.

The rearrangement uses TRBV2 and TRBJ2-1, with 14 bases that match TRBD2. Germline V gene lookup returns CDR1 SNHLY and CDR2 FYNNEI. There are 18 residues in the CDR3. Germline trimming cut 2 bases from V and 7 bases from J; bases unmatched to any gene: 10. The CDR3 is CASSEQGTSGRPQNEQFF. The CDR3 DNA follows: TGTGCCAGCAGTGAACAAGGGACTAGCGGGAGACCTCAAAATGAGCAGTTCTTC.

V usage is TRBV2 and J usage is TRBJ2-2, with D uncertain. CDR1 is SNHLY, CDR2 FYNNEI, per germline. Trimming removed 6 bases from V and 3 bases from J, with 8 bases in between. CDR3 length: 13 amino acids. The CDR3 region is CASRETYTGELFF. The CDR3, as DNA: TGTGCCAGCAGGGAAACATACACCGGGGAGCTGTTTTTT. Supplemented by reference TRBV2 and TRBJ2-2, the full variable domain reads EPEVTQTPSHQVTQMGQEVILRCVPISNHLYFYWYRQILGQKVEFLVSFYNNEISEKSEIFDDQFSVERPDGSNFTLKIRSTKLEDSAMYFCASRETYTGELFFGEGSRLTVL.

This clonotype occurred a few times. The genes are TRBV5-1 and TRBJ1-5; the match to TRBD1 covers 7 bases. The CDR3 runs 16 residues. The ends lost 1 base at V and 0 bases at J; junction bases unmatched: 4. CDR1 and CDR2 (germline): SGHRS, YFSETQ. The CDR3 DNA reads TGCGCCAGCAGCTTGACGACAGGGAATAGCAATCAGCCCCAGCATTTT. Amino acid sequence: CASSLTTGNSNQPQHF.

Comment on this clonotype: Germline and junction disagree at one end, which may indicate a read error. V gene TRBV9 combines with J gene TRBJ2-1, with D hard to call. Germline CDR1 and CDR2: SGDLS and YYNGEE. This CDR3 has 13 amino acids. In nucleotides, the CDR3 is TGTGCCAGCAGCGTAGATAGGGCCAATAAGCAGTTCTTC. This translates into CASSVDRANKQFF.

The chain links TRBV20-1 to TRBJ1-2; 9 bases are shared with TRBD1. The CDR3 is 12 residues long. Germline lookup yields CDR1 DFQATT and CDR2 SNEGSKA (reference sequence). Trimming at V came to 5 bases and at J to 5 bases, leaving 3 bases not matched to a gene. CDR3 protein: CSAAQGAYGYTF. The CDR3 coding sequence is TGCAGTGCTGCACAGGGGGCGTATGGCTACACCTTC.

The J gene is TRBJ2-5, the V gene TRBV15, with a tentative D call TRBD1 (5 bases). Trimming took 0 bases from V and 2 from J, leaving 13 bases between them. Looked up from germline, CDR1 is LNHNV and CDR2 is YYDKDF (reference sequence). CDR3 length equals 16 residues. The CDR3 DNA reads TGTGCCACCAGCAGAGATCCCCGACAGATACAAGAGACCCAGTACTTC. Translating gives CATSRDPRQIQETQYF.

The J gene is TRBJ2-2, the V gene TRBV6-1, with 9 bases matching TRBD1. Germline assignment: CDR1 MNHNS and CDR2 SASEGT. The CDR3 loop spans 15 amino acids. V lost 4 bases to trimming and J lost 8 bases; unmatched junction nucleotides: 8. CDR3: CASSAGQGSIGELFF. As DNA, the CDR3 is TGTGCCAGCAGTGCGGGACAGGGATCAATTGGGGAGCTGTTTTTT.

As DNA, the CDR3 is TGTGCCAGCAGCTTATCGGACAGCCCCACTGAAGCTTTCTTT. Encoded protein: CASSLSDSPTEAFF. V gene TRBV7-9 combines with J gene TRBJ1-1; D might be TRBD1 (6 bases). Germline CDR1 reads SEHNR; CDR2 reads FQNEAQ (reference sequence). V lost 2 bases, J lost 4 bases, and 11 bases lay in between. This CDR3 contains 14 residues.

This clonotype was counted many times. V is TRBV12-3 or TRBV12-4 and J is TRBJ1-2, with TRBD1 identical over 9 bases. CDR3 length: 16 amino acids. V gave up 7 bases and J gave up 1 base; unmatched junction bases: 10. CDR3 protein: CASTLGTGRLNYGYTF. DNA of the CDR3: TGTGCCAGCACCCTCGGGACAGGGAGACTTAACTATGGCTACACCTTC.

For this clonotype: Its ends do not fully match the called genes, so a read error is possible. The J gene is TRBJ2-1, the V gene TRBV10-2; 7 positions match TRBD2. Judging by the DNA end, TRBJ2-7 fits better; the J call may be wrong. In germline, CDR1 is WSHSY, CDR2 SAAADI. CDR3 length: 13 residues. The CDR3 loop is CASGAGSYNEQYF. Written as DNA, the CDR3 is TGTGCCAGCGGAGCGGGGTCCTACAATGAGCAGTACTTC.

This clonotype appeared a few times. The chain is built from TRBV9 and TRBJ2-7; D is possibly TRBD2 (6 bases). Germline CDR1 reads SGDLS; CDR2 reads YYNGEE. Trimming left V 3 bases short and J 3 bases short, with 16 bases between. The CDR3 is 15 residues long. In nucleotides, the CDR3 is TGTGCCAGCAGCGGAGCCGGGACTCGGAACTACGAGCAGTACTTC. As protein: CASSGAGTRNYEQYF. Variable domain in full (rest from reference TRBV9 and TRBJ2-7): DSGVTQTPKHLITATGQRVTLRCSPRSGDLSVYWYQQSLDQGLQFLIQYYNGEERAKGNILERFSAQQFPDLHSELNLSSLELGDSALYFCASSGAGTRNYEQYFGPGTRLTVT.

This clonotype has a count of ten or more. The rearrangement joins TRBV28 to TRBJ1-5; D not resolved. The V and J ends lost 3 bases and 4 bases respectively, with 16 bases between them. This CDR3 is built from 16 residues. CDR1 and CDR2 from the germline V gene are MDHEN and SYDVKM. The CDR3 loop reads CASSFPGVRGNQPQHF. The CDR3 nucleotides read TGTGCCAGCAGTTTCCCCGGGGTGAGAGGGAATCAGCCCCAGCATTTT.